The next 24 T cell receptor beta chains were all read from a single sample in a study of control samples from healthy donors and cancer patients. Sequencing was performed with immunoSEQ multiplex PCR; in TCRdb, only in-frame clones are kept and a portion is missing. The table shows about 38,000 clones, with around 83% occurring only once. The sample was PBMCs. These receptors all stem from a woman aged 55-75 years with lung cancer.

CDR3 protein: CATGNAYEQFF. CDR3 nucleotides: TGTGCCACCGGGAATGCGTATGAGCAGTTCTTC. The chain recombines TRBV7-9 with TRBJ2-1; weak D call: TRBD2 (5 bases). Germline V lookup: CDR1 SEHNR, CDR2 FQNEAQ (reference sequence). This CDR3 is 11 amino acids long. V gave up 10 bases and J gave up 8 bases, with 12 bases separating them.

The chain links TRBV3-1 (or the pseudogene TRBV3-2) to TRBJ1-1; 7 bases match TRBD1. This CDR3 comprises 13 residues. Germline CDR1 reads LGHDT; CDR2 reads YNNKEL (reference sequence). V was clipped by 8 bases and J by 6 bases; unmatched bases: 9. The CDR3 is CASDRVKIAEAFF. As DNA, the CDR3 is TGTGCCAGCGACAGGGTAAAGATTGCTGAAGCTTTCTTT.

The chain links TRBV5-4 to TRBJ2-2; D possibly corresponds to TRBD2 (6 bases). This CDR3 spans 16 amino acids. Trimming stripped 0 bases from V and 4 bases from J, with 13 bases between. Germline V gene data show CDR1 as SGHNT and CDR2 as YYREEE (reference sequence). This CDR3 reads CASSLGGGTVTGELFF. CDR3 nucleotide sequence: TGTGCCAGCAGCTTGGGCGGAGGGACGGTCACCGGGGAGCTGTTTTTT.

This rearrangement joins TRBV11-3 to TRBJ2-5; perhaps TRBD2 as D (6 bases). The CDR3 has 17 residues. V shed 0 bases and J shed 4 bases, with 18 bases lying between them. The germline V gene has CDR1 SGHNT and CDR2 YENEEA. This CDR3 is CASSLEGSSGHGETQYF. CDR3 nucleotide sequence: TGTGCCAGCAGCTTAGAAGGGAGTAGCGGACATGGAGAGACCCAGTACTTC. The full variable domain, rest sourced from reference TRBV11-3 and TRBJ2-5, is EAGVVQSPRYKIIEKKQPVAFWCNPISGHNTLYWYLQNLGQGPELLIRYENEEAVDDSQLPKDRFSAERLKGVDSTLKIQPAELGDSAVYLCASSLEGSSGHGETQYFGPGTRLLVL.

The rearrangement links TRBV19 to TRBJ1-5; 7 bases agree with TRBD1. This CDR3 is 12 amino acids long. The V and J ends lost 9 bases and 6 bases, in that order; junction bases with no gene match: 5. Germline V CDR1 and CDR2: LNHDA, SQIVND (reference sequence). This CDR3 reads CASRQGGQPQHF. The CDR3 nucleotides are TGTGCCAGCCGACAGGGTGGTCAGCCCCAGCATTTT.

The chain combines TRBV6-6 with TRBJ2-3; a weak D match, TRBD2 (5 bases). V lost 7 bases, J lost 2 bases, and 10 bases lay in between. The CDR3 sequence is 13 residues long. Germline CDR1 is MNHNY and CDR2 is SVGAGI (reference sequence). This CDR3 reads CASTVGITDTQYF. CDR3 coding DNA: TGTGCCAGCACGGTCGGGATCACAGATACGCAGTATTTT.

V is TRBV18 and J is TRBJ1-1; D remains ambiguous. CDR3 length equals 13 residues. Per germline, CDR1 KGHSH and CDR2 LQKENI. V was shortened by 3 bases and J by 1 base, with 6 bases between the two germline ends. In DNA form, the CDR3 reads TGTGCCAGCTCACCGATGGGGAACACTGAAGCTTTCTTT. Translation: CASSPMGNTEAFF. The full variable domain, in which reference TRBV18 and TRBJ1-1 provide the parts outside the CDR3, is NAGVMQNPRHLVRRRGQEARLRCSPMKGHSHVYWYRQLPEEGLKFMVYLQKENIIDESGMPKERFSAEFPKEGPSILRIQQVVRGDSAAYFCASSPMGNTEAFFGQGTRLTVV.

The chain uses TRBV9 and TRBJ2-5; 7 nucleotides align to TRBD1. With V trimmed by 0 bases and J by 2 bases, 7 bases remained unmatched. Germline V gene lookup returns CDR1 SGDLS and CDR2 YYNGEE. The CDR3 has 16 residues. CDR3 coding DNA: TGTGCCAGCAGCGTAGGGCAGGGGGTAAGGCAAGAGACCCAGTACTTC. Its translation is CASSVGQGVRQETQYF.

The V call is TRBV27, the J call TRBJ1-1, with D unclear. The CDR3 sequence is 15 residues long. CDR1 is MNHEY and CDR2 is SMNVEV in the germline V gene (reference sequence). Trimming removed 0 bases from V and 4 bases from J, with 12 bases in between. CDR3 bases: TGTGCCAGCAGTTTATCTCGGGGTTACGGCACTGAAGCTTTCTTT. Amino acid sequence: CASSLSRGYGTEAFF.

The chain is built from TRBV30 and TRBJ1-6; D is unresolved. V was clipped by 6 bases and J by 9 bases, with 6 bases between them. Germline CDR1 GTSNPN, CDR2 SVGIG (reference sequence). There are 10 residues in the CDR3. The CDR3 here is CACGSSPLHF. CDR3 DNA: TGTGCCTGTGGGAGTTCACCCCTCCACTTT.

The chain combines TRBV5-1 with TRBJ2-2; 7 bases are shared with TRBD1. The CDR3 runs 15 residues. J lost 2 bases, V lost 2 bases, and 3 bases had no gene match. CDR1 is SGHRS and CDR2 is YFSETQ in the germline V gene. CDR3 bases: TGCGCCAGCAGCTTAGGGACAGCAAACACCGGGGAGCTGTTTTTT. Encoded protein: CASSLGTANTGELFF.

The rearrangement links TRBV2 to TRBJ1-2; possibly TRBD1 for D (5 bases). Germline CDR1 SNHLY, CDR2 FYNNEI. CDR3 length: 16 amino acids. The ends were cut back, 4 bases at V and 1 base at J, with 16 bases in the middle. The CDR3 bases are TGTGCCAGCAGTGGGGTTGGAAAGGGGTTTAACTATGGCTACACCTTC. It is translated as CASSGVGKGFNYGYTF.

This clone was picked up one time. The chain couples TRBV5-6 to TRBJ1-1, with 7 bases aligning to TRBD1. J lost 0 bases, V lost 6 bases, and 5 bases had no gene match. Germline V gene sequence: CDR1 SGHDT, CDR2 YYEEEE. The CDR3 totals 14 residues. The CDR3 nucleotides read TGTGCCAGCACCCCGGGACAGATGAACACTGAAGCTTTCTTT. Amino acid sequence: CASTPGQMNTEAFF.

The chain has TRBV5-1 and TRBJ2-1; D might be TRBD1 (5 bases). The V gene's germline CDR1 is SGHRS and CDR2 YFSETQ. The ends were cut back, 4 bases at V and 3 bases at J, with 11 bases in the middle. This CDR3 is 14 amino acids long. The CDR3 reads CASSPQTVYNEQFF. The CDR3 region has the DNA TGCGCCAGCAGCCCACAGACAGTCTACAATGAGCAGTTCTTC.

The chain couples TRBV19 to TRBJ2-6, with D perhaps matching TRBD2 (6 bases). CDR3 length equals 14 residues. The germline gives CDR1 LNHDA, CDR2 SQIVND (reference sequence). Trimming stripped 6 bases from V and 2 bases from J, with 8 bases between. The CDR3 sequence: CASREGTGANVLTF. In nucleotides, the CDR3 is TGTGCCAGTAGGGAGGGGACTGGGGCCAACGTCCTGACTTTC.

The J gene is TRBJ2-1, the V gene TRBV6-7; 10 bases line up with TRBD1. TRBV6-7 falls under the ORF class, with uncertain function. This CDR3 spans 16 amino acids. Trimming cost V 6 bases and J 9 bases; bases outside gene matches: 14. The chain's CDR3 is CASRCLLDRGYGEQFF. The CDR3 nucleotides are TGTGCCAGCAGATGTCTATTGGACAGGGGGTACGGTGAGCAGTTCTTC.

The sample holds one count of this clone. Other DNA variants within this sample encode the same CDR3. The rearrangement joins TRBV5-1 to TRBJ1-1; D remains unclear. V dropped 1 base and J dropped 0 bases, with 7 bases sitting between them. The CDR3 totals 14 residues. Germline CDR1 is SGHRS and CDR2 is YFSETQ. CDR3 sequence: CASSLLGMNTEAFF. The CDR3 nucleotides are TGCGCCAGCAGCTTGCTAGGGATGAACACTGAAGCTTTCTTT. Using reference TRBV5-1 and TRBJ1-1 for the parts outside the CDR3, the full variable domain is KAGVTQTPRYLIKTRGQQVTLSCSPISGHRSVSWYQQTPGQGLQFLFEYFSETQRNKGNFPGRFSGRQFSNSRSEMNVSTLELGDSALYLCASSLLGMNTEAFFGQGTRLTVV.

The gene calls are TRBV10-3 and TRBJ2-2, with no clear D. The germline V gene has CDR1 ENHRY and CDR2 SYGVKD. This CDR3 has 15 amino acids. The V end was cut by 0 bases, the J end by 7 bases, with 12 bases between. Written as DNA, the CDR3 is TGTGCCATCAGTGAGTCCGGCGGCCTGGGCGGGGAGCTGTTTTTT. This gives the protein CAISESGGLGGELFF.

The J gene is TRBJ2-1, the V gene TRBV6-4; the D gene could be TRBD1 or TRBD2 (5 bases each). Looked up from germline, CDR1 is MRHNA and CDR2 is SNTAGT. V was clipped by 3 bases and J by 1 base, with 10 bases between them. This CDR3 is built from 15 residues. The CDR3 sequence is CASSEGPISYNEQFF. The CDR3 DNA is TGTGCCAGCAGTGAGGGACCAATATCCTACAATGAGCAGTTCTTC.

This chain uses TRBV9 with TRBJ1-1; D ambiguous. The ends were cut back, 0 bases at V and 1 base at J, with 10 bases in the middle. The germline V gene has CDR1 SGDLS and CDR2 YYNGEE. This CDR3 spans 15 amino acids. CDR3 protein: CASSVGSWANTEAFF. The CDR3 DNA reads as TGTGCCAGCAGCGTAGGGAGTTGGGCGAACACTGAAGCTTTCTTT.

The gene calls are TRBV7-2 and TRBJ2-5; 8 bases agree with TRBD2. Germline CDR1 SGHTA, CDR2 FQGNSA. The CDR3 covers 15 residues. V lost 2 bases to trimming and J lost 7 bases; unmatched junction nucleotides: 9. The CDR3 region has the DNA TGTGCCAGCAGCTTAAATAGCGGGGCCCGGGTGACCCAGTACTTC. Protein sequence: CASSLNSGARVTQYF.

This chain joins TRBV2 and TRBJ1-1; the D gene is possibly TRBD1 (5 bases). The CDR3 sequence is 13 residues long. Germline lookup yields CDR1 SNHLY and CDR2 FYNNEI. Trimming cost V 4 bases and J 5 bases, with 11 bases left between them. CDR3 amino acids: CASSVRDETEAFF. The DNA for the CDR3 is TGTGCCAGCAGTGTCAGGGATGAAACTGAAGCTTTCTTT.

The chain combines TRBV27 with TRBJ1-1; TRBD1 might be the D (5 bases). Trimming pared 4 bases from V and 1 base from J, leaving 10 bases between. This CDR3 has 14 residues. CDR1 and CDR2 (germline): MNHEY, SMNVEV (reference sequence). The CDR3 DNA reads TGTGCCAGCAGTTCGGGGGAAACGAACACTGAAGCTTTCTTT. Translation: CASSSGETNTEAFF.

This chain links TRBV6-5 with TRBJ1-5; unclear D gene. The V gene's germline CDR1 is MNHEY and CDR2 SVGAGI. V was trimmed by 10 bases and J by 0 bases, leaving 10 bases between them. The CDR3 is made up of 13 amino acids. CDR3 residues: CAIREYSNQPQHF. CDR3 sequence (DNA): TGTGCCATTAGGGAATATAGCAATCAGCCCCAGCATTTT.